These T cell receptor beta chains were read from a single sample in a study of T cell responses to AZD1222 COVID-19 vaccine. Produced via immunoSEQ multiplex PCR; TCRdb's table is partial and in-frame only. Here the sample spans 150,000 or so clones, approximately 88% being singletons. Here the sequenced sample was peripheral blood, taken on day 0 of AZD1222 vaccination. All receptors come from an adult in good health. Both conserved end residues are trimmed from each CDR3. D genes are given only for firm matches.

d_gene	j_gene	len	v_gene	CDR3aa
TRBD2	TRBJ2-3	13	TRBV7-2	ASSSSGVSTDTQY
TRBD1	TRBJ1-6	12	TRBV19	ASSRDRANSPLH
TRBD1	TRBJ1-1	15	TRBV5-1	ASSLEAGRGRNTEAF
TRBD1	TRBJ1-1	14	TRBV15	ATSRDREGGLTEAF
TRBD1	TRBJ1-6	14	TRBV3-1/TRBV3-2	ASSQDLGTGSAALH
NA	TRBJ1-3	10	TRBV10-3	AISESGNTIY
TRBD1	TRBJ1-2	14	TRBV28	ASRTTGTGEEYGYT
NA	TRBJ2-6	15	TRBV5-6	ASSFQDPSSGANVLT
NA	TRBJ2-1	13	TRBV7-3	ASSSSTGSYNEQF
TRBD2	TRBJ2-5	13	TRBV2	ASSEASGGVQTQY
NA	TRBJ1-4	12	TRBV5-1	ASSSGAGGEKLF
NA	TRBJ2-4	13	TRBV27	ASSNIQGVKNIQY
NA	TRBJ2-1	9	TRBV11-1	ASKVATEQF
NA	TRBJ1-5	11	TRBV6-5	ASARIGNQPQH
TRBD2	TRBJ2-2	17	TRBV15	ATSRVVGLAGANTGELF
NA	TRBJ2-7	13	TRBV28	ASSSQGGGTYEQY
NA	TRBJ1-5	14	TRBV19	ASSIAPWQSNQPQH
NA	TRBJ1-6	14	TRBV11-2	ASRQFWGTRTPDLH
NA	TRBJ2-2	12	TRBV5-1	ASSYIWGTGELF
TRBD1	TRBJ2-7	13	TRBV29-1	SVEEYRDRGPEQY
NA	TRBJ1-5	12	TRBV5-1	ASSLEVGVQPQH
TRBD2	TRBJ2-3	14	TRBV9	ASSPIAGGPVDTQY
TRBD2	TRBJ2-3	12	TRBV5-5	ASSRLAGVDTQY
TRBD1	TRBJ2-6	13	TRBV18	ASSRTGSGANVLT
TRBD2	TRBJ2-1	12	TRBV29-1	SVAPGLAGGQQF
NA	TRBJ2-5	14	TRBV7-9	ASSSTLQGFQETQY
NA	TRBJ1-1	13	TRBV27	ASSLLRGGGTEAF
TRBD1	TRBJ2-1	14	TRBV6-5	ASSSPRDRGQGEQF
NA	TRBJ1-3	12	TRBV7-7	ASSFPLEGNTIY
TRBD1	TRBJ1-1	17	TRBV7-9	ASSLEGMGGQSMNTEAF
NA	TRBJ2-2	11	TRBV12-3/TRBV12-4	ASSLRVTGELF
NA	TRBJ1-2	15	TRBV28	ASSIPGAGQRDYGYT
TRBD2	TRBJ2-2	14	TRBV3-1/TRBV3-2	ASSQPWTSDAGELF
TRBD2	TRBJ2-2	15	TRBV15	ATSRVAGVGLAGELF
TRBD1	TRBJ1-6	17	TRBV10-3	AIIGGDRFLSSYNSPLH
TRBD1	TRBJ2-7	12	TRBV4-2	ASSPWTGTYEQY
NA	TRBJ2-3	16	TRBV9	ASGRTPMLTGSGDTQY
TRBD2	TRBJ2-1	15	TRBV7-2	ASSLGLGLAKHNEQF
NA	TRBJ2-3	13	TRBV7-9	ASSPDSGSTDTQY
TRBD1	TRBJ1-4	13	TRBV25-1	ASSARDRGVEKLF
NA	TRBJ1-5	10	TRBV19	ASKRGNQPQH
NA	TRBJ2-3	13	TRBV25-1	ASSEFQTYTDTQY